The 24 T cell receptor beta chains reported below all come from one sample, sequenced in a study of blood T cell repertoires in COVID-19. TCRdb's copy holds only in-frame clones and misses some; the assay was immunoSEQ multiplex PCR. The sample records about 73,000 clones, 80% to 90% being singletons. The sequenced material came from peripheral blood. The receptors come from a man aged 50-59 years with active COVID-19.

The gene calls are TRBV7-9 and TRBJ2-3, with D perhaps matching TRBD2 (5 bases). The germline V gene has CDR1 SEHNR and CDR2 FQNEAQ (reference sequence). Trimming removed 2 bases at V and 1 base at J, with 10 bases between. The CDR3 runs to 15 residues. The CDR3 DNA sequence: TGTGCCAGCAGCTTAACACTACTAGGCACAGATACGCAGTATTTT. Residues: CASSLTLLGTDTQYF.

The chain employs TRBV5-1 and TRBJ2-1, with 7 bases identical to TRBD2. Trimming removed 0 bases from V and 10 bases from J; junction bases left unmatched: 10. Germline-derived CDR1 and CDR2 are SGHRS and YFSETQ. There are 15 residues in the CDR3. CDR3 DNA: TGCGCCAGCAGCTTGGAGTGGCGCGGGAGCAGCGAGCAGTTCTTC. Its protein product is CASSLEWRGSSEQFF.

V usage is TRBV4-1 and J usage is TRBJ2-7; 7 bases map to TRBD1. The CDR3 is 15 amino acids. V lost 3 bases, J lost 4 bases, and 9 bases stayed unmatched. CDR1 is MGHRA and CDR2 is YSYEKL in the germline V gene. The CDR3 loop reads CASSQPTGYPYEQYF. The CDR3 coding sequence is TGCGCCAGCAGCCAGCCGACAGGGTATCCGTACGAGCAGTACTTC.

This chain joins TRBV7-9 and TRBJ2-2; possibly TRBD1 for D (6 bases). Between the trimmed V and J ends, which lost 1 base and 6 bases, there was a span of 15 bases. The germline V gene has CDR1 SEHNR and CDR2 FQNEAQ (reference sequence). CDR3 size: 16 residues. The CDR3 DNA sequence: TGTGCCAGCAGCTTAGACTGGGACACCTTCGCCGGGGAGCTGTTTTTT. It encodes CASSLDWDTFAGELFF.

The V and J genes are TRBV27 and TRBJ2-7; 7 bases are shared with TRBD2. This CDR3 comprises 15 residues. Losses at the gene ends were 4 bases for V and 3 bases for J; bases not matched to a gene: 9. Germline lookup yields CDR1 MNHEY and CDR2 SMNVEV (reference sequence). CDR3 coding DNA: TGTGCCAGCAGTTCCCTGGGGGGAGGGAGCTACGAGCAGTACTTC. This sequence encodes CASSSLGGGSYEQYF.

V and J are TRBV10-1 and TRBJ2-3; 10 nucleotides agree with TRBD2. Germline CDR1 and CDR2: WNHNN and SYGVQD (reference sequence). J lost 5 bases, V lost 5 bases, and 4 bases had no gene match. This CDR3 contains 14 residues. CDR3 nucleotides: TGCGCCAGCAGTAGCGGGGGGGATGTAGATACGCAGTATTTT. Translating gives CASSSGGDVDTQYF.

This sequence joins TRBV28 and TRBJ1-1; 7 bases align to TRBD1. The CDR3 is 14 amino acids. Germline CDR1 is MDHEN and CDR2 is SYDVKM. Trimming at V came to 6 bases and at J to 5 bases, leaving 9 bases not matched to a gene. This CDR3 reads CASSRHQQGTEAFF. The DNA of the CDR3 is TGTGCCAGCAGCCGACATCAACAGGGGACTGAAGCTTTCTTT. Drawing the rest from reference TRBV28 and TRBJ1-1, the complete variable domain is DVKVTQSSRYLVKRTGEKVFLECVQDMDHENMFWYRQDPGLGLRLIYFSYDVKMKEKGDIPEGYSVSREKKERFSLILESASTNQTSMYLCASSRHQQGTEAFFGQGTRLTVV.

V usage is TRBV9 and J usage is TRBJ2-3, with 7 bases lining up with TRBD1. The CDR3 spans 17 residues. Germline CDR1 SGDLS, CDR2 YYNGEE. Germline trimming cut 3 bases from V and 2 bases from J; bases unmatched to any gene: 12. The CDR3 loop is CASSAVGGKYPTDTQYF. The CDR3 DNA is TGTGCCAGCAGCGCGGTAGGGGGCAAGTACCCCACAGATACGCAGTATTTT.

This clone appeared a single time. The chain has TRBV5-3 and TRBJ2-7, with 11 nucleotides matching TRBD1. TRBV5-3 is an open reading frame, and its role is uncertain. This CDR3 region has 14 residues. Trimming removed 4 bases from V and 3 bases from J; junction bases left unmatched: 3. Here the CDR3 DNA reads TGTGCCAGAAGCCCGGGACAGGGGGACTACGAGCAGTACTTC. This translates into CARSPGQGDYEQYF.

V is TRBV19 and J is TRBJ2-1; possibly TRBD2 for D (6 bases). The CDR3 sequence is 14 residues long. Trimming stripped 3 bases from V and 5 bases from J, with 11 bases between. The germline gives CDR1 LNHDA, CDR2 SQIVND (reference sequence). The CDR3 loop is CASSIVAGNNEQFF. CDR3 in DNA: TGTGCCAGTAGTATCGTGGCGGGGAACAATGAGCAGTTCTTC. Full variable domain (remainder filled in from reference TRBV19 and TRBJ2-1): DGGITQSPKYLFRKEGQNVTLSCEQNLNHDAMYWYRQDPGQGLRLIYYSQIVNDFQKGDIAEGYSVSREKKESFPLTVTSAQKNPTAFYLCASSIVAGNNEQFFGPGTRLTVL.

The chain links TRBV19 to TRBJ1-2; 9 positions match TRBD1. Germline loops: CDR1 LNHDA, CDR2 SQIVND (reference sequence). There are 13 residues in the CDR3. The ends lost 6 bases at V and 8 bases at J; junction bases unmatched: 7. The CDR3 protein is CASRATGGRGYTF. DNA for the CDR3: TGTGCCAGTAGGGCGACAGGGGGACGGGGCTACACCTTC.

The chain joins TRBV10-1 to TRBJ2-6; TRBD1 matches at 7 bases. This CDR3 region has 21 residues. The ends lost 3 bases at V and 0 bases at J; junction bases unmatched: 17. Germline CDR1 is WNHNN and CDR2 is SYGVQD (reference sequence). The CDR3 DNA follows: TGCGCCAGCAGTGAAGATGGACCTGGGACAGAGGACCTCTCTGGGGCCAACGTCCTGACTTTC. Residues: CASSEDGPGTEDLSGANVLTF.

This chain uses TRBV7-8 with TRBJ1-2; 7 bases line up with TRBD1. The germline V gene has CDR1 SGHVS and CDR2 FQNEAQ. J was trimmed by 6 bases and V by 2 bases; bases with no gene match: 9. CDR3 length equals 15 residues. The CDR3 reads CASSLHPRQGDGYTF. Here the CDR3 DNA reads TGTGCCAGCAGCTTACACCCTCGACAGGGCGATGGCTACACCTTC.

The chain carries TRBV6-5 and TRBJ2-3, with D possibly TRBD2 on 5 matching bases. The germline CDR1 and CDR2 sequences are MNHEY and SVGAGI. This CDR3 contains 15 residues. V lost 0 bases and J 6 bases, leaving 13 bases between the germline ends. DNA of the CDR3: TGTGCCAGCAGTTACTCCGGGGAAACTGGGGATACGCAGTATTTT. Translating gives CASSYSGETGDTQYF.

The chain links TRBV27 to TRBJ1-2, with 7 bases matching TRBD1. Germline CDR1 and CDR2: MNHEY and SMNVEV (reference sequence). The CDR3 covers 17 residues. V was pared by 0 bases and J by 4 bases, with 11 bases of the junction left unmatched. Here the CDR3 reads CASSLSGGQSALYGYTF. For the CDR3, the DNA is TGTGCCAGCAGTTTATCAGGGGGACAGAGCGCACTCTATGGCTACACCTTC.

Comments on this clone: The sample holds other DNA sequences that translate to the same CDR3. Here the CDR3 DNA reads TGTGCCAGCTCACCCCGGACAGAGAACACTGAAGCTTTCTTT. It is translated as CASSPRTENTEAFF. The chain links TRBV18 to TRBJ1-1; possibly TRBD1 for D (6 bases). V lost 3 bases and J lost 1, with 9 bases in between. The CDR3 extends over 14 amino acids. CDR1 is KGHSH, CDR2 LQKENI, per germline. The whole variable domain, remainder taken from reference TRBV18 and TRBJ1-1, is NAGVMQNPRHLVRRRGQEARLRCSPMKGHSHVYWYRQLPEEGLKFMVYLQKENIIDESGMPKERFSAEFPKEGPSILRIQQVVRGDSAAYFCASSPRTENTEAFFGQGTRLTVV.

V gene TRBV18 combines with J gene TRBJ1-1; 8 positions agree with TRBD1. Germline V lookup: CDR1 KGHSH, CDR2 LQKENI. V shed 4 bases, J shed 1 base, and the junction held 5 bases outside the gene matches. The CDR3 consists of 15 residues. CDR3 region: CASSRGQGTNTEAFF. The CDR3 DNA reads as TGTGCCAGCTCACGTGGACAGGGTACGAACACTGAAGCTTTCTTT. The full variable domain, in which reference TRBV18 and TRBJ1-1 provide the parts outside the CDR3, is NAGVMQNPRHLVRRRGQEARLRCSPMKGHSHVYWYRQLPEEGLKFMVYLQKENIIDESGMPKERFSAEFPKEGPSILRIQQVVRGDSAAYFCASSRGQGTNTEAFFGQGTRLTVV.

V gene TRBV11-2 combines with J gene TRBJ2-6; D gene ambiguous. Per the germline V gene, CDR1 is SGHAT and CDR2 is FQNNGV. The CDR3 totals 18 residues. The V and J ends lost 4 bases and 0 bases respectively, with 16 bases between them. DNA of the CDR3: TGTGCCAGCAGCTCCCGTCCACTAACCTTCTCTGGGGCCAACGTCCTGACTTTC. Amino acids: CASSSRPLTFSGANVLTF.

This rearrangement joins TRBV11-2 to TRBJ1-2, with 8 bases that match TRBD1. V lost 1 base and J lost 6; bases outside the gene matches: 7. Germline CDR1 is SGHAT and CDR2 is FQNNGV. This CDR3 contains 15 residues. CDR3 loop: CASSLGRDRSNGYTF. The CDR3 bases are TGTGCCAGCAGCTTAGGCCGGGACAGGTCGAATGGCTACACCTTC.

V usage is TRBV27 and J usage is TRBJ1-6, with TRBD1 matching 8 bases. Germline V gene data show CDR1 as MNHEY and CDR2 as SMNVEV (reference sequence). The CDR3 consists of 15 residues. Trimming took 5 bases from V and 6 from J; bases not matched to a gene: 6. The CDR3 loop reads CASSRGTGLNSPLHF. As DNA, the CDR3 is TGTGCCAGCAGTCGAGGGACAGGTCTTAATTCACCCCTCCACTTT.

The chain uses TRBV19 and TRBJ1-2, with D tentatively TRBD1 (6 bases). Germline CDR1 reads LNHDA; CDR2 reads SQIVND (reference sequence). The CDR3 sequence is 14 residues long. V was shortened by 5 bases and J by 1 base, with 11 bases between the two germline ends. The CDR3 loop is CASSAGGINYGYTF. CDR3 coding DNA: TGTGCCAGTAGTGCGGGGGGCATTAACTATGGCTACACCTTC.

The chain has TRBV7-2 and TRBJ1-1, with 8 bases that match TRBD1. Germline-derived CDR1 and CDR2 are SGHTA and FQGNSA. This CDR3 is built from 15 residues. The V and J ends lost 6 bases and 0 bases, in that order; junction bases with no gene match: 6. The CDR3 bases are TGTGCCAGCAGACCCAGGACAGGGATGAACACTGAAGCTTTCTTT. Protein product: CASRPRTGMNTEAFF.

This chain uses TRBV4-1 with TRBJ2-5, with TRBD2 matching 7 bases. The V and J ends lost 1 base and 5 bases, in that order; junction bases with no gene match: 4. This CDR3 has 14 amino acids. Germline values: CDR1 MGHRA, CDR2 YSYEKL. The CDR3 DNA reads TGCGCCAGCAGCCAAGTACGGCGGGGGGAGACCCAGTACTTC. This translates into CASSQVRRGETQYF.

This chain links TRBV5-4 with TRBJ1-4; no clear D gene. Germline V CDR1 and CDR2: SGHNT, YYREEE (reference sequence). Trimming stripped 2 bases from V and 5 bases from J, with 10 bases between. The CDR3 is made up of 14 amino acids. CDR3 sequence reads: CASSLWGGNEKLFF. The CDR3 region has the DNA TGTGCCAGCAGCTTATGGGGAGGGAATGAAAAACTGTTTTTT. Full variable domain (remainder filled in from reference TRBV5-4 and TRBJ1-4): ETGVTQSPTHLIKTRGQQVTLRCSSQSGHNTVSWYQQALGQGPQFIFQYYREEENGRGNFPPRFSGLQFPNYSSELNVNALELDDSALYLCASSLWGGNEKLFFGSGTQLSVL.